This T cell receptor (beta chain) stems from a study of T-cell reconstitution after alpha-beta-depleted transplantation in children. Study results and caveats: Several hundred expanded graft clones reportedly were the source of alpha-beta T cells about two months after transplant. By one year post-transplant, T-cell counts and diversity largely arose from T cells that were newly produced.

This clonotype has just a few counts. Its cognate antigen is unknown. Preparation of the TCRbeta library used unique molecular identifiers. Each CDR3 protein gets one entry after TCRdb re-called the PCR reads with MiXCR. Of about 340,000 distinct CDR3 sequences in the sample, around 15% were seen once. Germline loops: CDR1 SGHTA, CDR2 FQGTGA. This CDR3 comprises 15 residues. The V end lost 3 bases, the J end lost 11 bases, and 23 bases lay between the germline ends. The chain has TRBV7-3 and TRBJ2-7, with D perhaps matching TRBD1 (8 bases). The sequence derives from a male patient under 10 years old who had a stem cell transplant for acute lymphoblastic leukemia, so the T cells may come from the graft donor. The sample in question was PBMCs, mostly from graft donor cells, obtained 360 days after TCRalphabeta/CD19-depleted stem cell transplant. CDR3 nucleotide sequence: TGTGCCAGCAGCTTGACAGGGGTTCGGGGGGAATTGGAGTACTTC. Its protein is CASSLTGVRGELEYF.